This T cell receptor (beta chain) came from a study of blood T cell repertoires in COVID-19. Study information: Acute and convalescent COVID-19 samples came from the United States, Italy and Spain. Nucleic acid was either cDNA or gDNA, and it came from T cells, B-cell-depleted T cells, or PBMCs.

Germline trimming cut 10 bases from V and 0 bases from J; bases unmatched to any gene: 8. Germline-derived CDR1 and CDR2 are MNHEY and SVGAGI. The CDR3 consists of 15 residues. How the authors handled the data: Cell counts per sample came from amplifying reference gene primers. The protocol was immunoSEQ multiplex PCR, while the TCRdb copy is restricted to in-frame clones and leaves out a portion. V and J calls and clone size are copied from that table; D and trimming were computed from the DNA. The sample holds roughly 100,000 clones, 89% seen once. The rearrangement links TRBV6-5 to TRBJ2-7; 11 nucleotides match TRBD2. Specimen: peripheral blood. This sequence was found in a woman of 80 years or more in a cohort sampled during active COVID-19. For the CDR3, the DNA is TGTGCCATCACCCCCACTAGCGGGAGCTCCTACGAGCAGTACTTC. Encoded protein: CAITPTSGSSYEQYF.